The 18 T cell receptor beta chains below all came from one sample that was sequenced in a study of blood T cell repertoires in COVID-19. The repertoire was sequenced with immunoSEQ multiplex PCR; TCRdb's copy has only in-frame clones and lacks some. The sample consists of 400,000 to 500,000 clones, approximately 87% of them appearing once. Material for sequencing was PBMCs or T cells enriched from blood (not recorded which). The receptors derive from a middle-aged woman who had recovered from COVID-19.

The genes are TRBV30 and TRBJ1-1, with D tentatively TRBD1 (6 bases). The CDR3 loop spans 14 amino acids. Trimming took off 2 bases at V and 13 bases at J, with 23 bases between the two ends. CDR1 is GTSNPN, CDR2 SVGIG, per germline (reference sequence). The CDR3 reads CAWSPGVGEILVFF. CDR3 coding DNA: TGTGCCTGGAGTCCAGGGGTTGGGGAGATTTTGGTTTTCTTT.

The chain joins TRBV7-2 to TRBJ1-1; D may be TRBD1 (6 bases). V was trimmed by 5 bases and J by 5 bases, leaving 21 bases between them. The CDR3 is 16 amino acids. Germline-derived CDR1 and CDR2 are SGHTA and FQGNSA. The CDR3 sequence is CASSAGERGYGTEAFF. The CDR3 coding sequence is TGTGCCAGCAGCGCAGGAGAAAGGGGGTACGGGACTGAAGCTTTCTTT.

This clone was observed a few times. This chain links TRBV5-6 with TRBJ1-1; tentative D call: TRBD1 (5 bases). CDR1 is SGHDT and CDR2 is YYEEEE in the germline V gene. The CDR3 contains 14 residues. Between the trimmed V and J ends, which lost 1 base and 3 bases, there was a span of 10 bases. The CDR3 bases are TGTGCCAGCAGCTTGAGGGGTAGGGACACTGAAGCTTTCTTT. The encoded protein is CASSLRGRDTEAFF.

The chain couples TRBV27 to TRBJ1-4, with 8 bases that match TRBD1. Germline V gene lookup returns CDR1 MNHEY and CDR2 SMNVEV (reference sequence). V was pared by 5 bases and J by 8 bases, with 7 bases of the junction left unmatched. The CDR3 runs 14 residues. The CDR3 region has the DNA TGTGCCAGCAGTACCTCCTGGACAGGGGAAAAACTGTTTTTT. Protein product: CASSTSWTGEKLFF.

This chain connects TRBV20-1 to TRBJ2-7; D ambiguous. Between the trimmed V and J ends, which lost 2 bases and 7 bases, there was a span of 6 bases. Germline CDR1 DFQATT, CDR2 SNEGSKA (reference sequence). The CDR3 is 10 residues long. DNA of the CDR3: TGCAGTGCTAGATCCAATGAGCAGTACTTC. Translation gives CSARSNEQYF.

V usage is TRBV19 and J usage is TRBJ2-2, with 12 positions matching TRBD1. CDR1 LNHDA and CDR2 SQIVND come from the germline V gene (reference sequence). The CDR3 runs 18 residues. V was clipped by 2 bases and J by 0 bases; unmatched bases: 4. CDR3 residues: CASSILGQGAANTGELFF. The CDR3 DNA reads as TGTGCCAGTAGTATATTGGGACAGGGGGCCGCGAACACCGGGGAGCTGTTTTTT.

The rearrangement links TRBV13 to TRBJ2-7; TRBD2 aligns across 12 bases. V shed 5 bases and J 3 bases; nucleotides not matched to a gene: 17. The CDR3 covers 19 residues. CDR1 and CDR2 from the germline V gene are PRHDT and FYEKMQ (reference sequence). As DNA, the CDR3 is TGTGCCAGCAGCCAACCCCAATTGGCGACTAGCGGGAGAGGCTACGAGCAGTACTTC. Its translation is CASSQPQLATSGRGYEQYF.

CDR3 sequence reads: CASRGGLYNEQFF. The CDR3 DNA reads TGCGCCAGCAGAGGGGGCCTCTACAATGAGCAGTTCTTC. The V gene is TRBV5-1, the J gene TRBJ2-1, with 7 bases lining up with TRBD1. This CDR3 has 13 residues. From germline, CDR1 is SGHRS and CDR2 YFSETQ. J gave up 3 bases and V 5 bases, and 2 bases lay outside the gene matches.

The chain has TRBV7-6 and TRBJ1-3, with 7 bases aligning to TRBD1. CDR3 length: 16 residues. The germline gives CDR1 SGHVS, CDR2 FNYEAQ. With V trimmed by 5 bases and J by 0 bases, 7 bases remained unmatched. The CDR3 DNA follows: TGTGCCAGCAGCCAGGGGACAGCGAGCTCTGGAAACACCATATATTTT. Translating it yields CASSQGTASSGNTIYF.

This chain uses TRBV30 with TRBJ2-3; 12 nucleotides line up with TRBD2. With 0 bases clipped from V and 5 bases from J, the junction kept 0 bases outside the gene matches. The CDR3 covers 14 residues. In germline, CDR1 is GTSNPN, CDR2 SVGIG (reference sequence). The CDR3 nucleotides read TGTGCCTGGAGTGTGGGACTAGCGGGAGATACGCAGTATTTT. Translation gives CAWSVGLAGDTQYF.

This chain uses TRBV27 with TRBJ2-2; the D is unclear. This CDR3 region has 14 residues. Trimming took off 4 bases at V and 6 bases at J, with 12 bases between the two ends. Germline CDR1 MNHEY, CDR2 SMNVEV (reference sequence). The CDR3 nucleotides are TGTGCCAGCAGTTCTCCCGAGCGCCCCGGGGAGCTGTTTTTT. As protein: CASSSPERPGELFF.

This chain uses TRBV4-3 with TRBJ2-7; 12 bases line up with TRBD1. From germline, CDR1 is LGHNA and CDR2 YSLEER. V was pared by 1 base and J by 3 bases, with 7 bases of the junction left unmatched. CDR3 length: 17 residues. CDR3 amino acids: CASSQVPGQGAIYEQYF. Here the CDR3 DNA reads TGCGCCAGCAGCCAAGTACCGGGACAGGGGGCTATCTACGAGCAGTACTTC.

The chain has TRBV15 and TRBJ2-7; TRBD2 matches at 11 bases. Germline CDR1 is LNHNV and CDR2 is YYDKDF (reference sequence). The J segment lost 4 bases and the V segment lost 3 bases, leaving 2 bases of the junction unmatched. This CDR3 contains 14 residues. The CDR3 coding sequence is TGTGCCACCAGCAGGACTAGCGGGGCATACGAGCAGTACTTC. Translation gives CATSRTSGAYEQYF.

The V call is TRBV25-1, the J call TRBJ2-3; tentatively, D is TRBD1 (6 bases). The CDR3 runs 18 residues. The ends were cut back, 2 bases at V and 0 bases at J, with 18 bases in the middle. CDR1 and CDR2 (germline): MGHDK, SYGVNS. The CDR3 coding sequence is TGTGCCAGCAGTGAAGCTGGTGGGGCAGGGGAGAGCACAGATACGCAGTATTTT. This sequence encodes CASSEAGGAGESTDTQYF.

This clone turned up a few times. V usage is TRBV6-1 and J usage is TRBJ1-5; 8 nucleotides match TRBD1. Trimming cost V 2 bases and J 3 bases; bases outside gene matches: 6. CDR1 is MNHNS and CDR2 is SASEGT in the germline V gene. This CDR3 contains 16 residues. The CDR3 protein is CASSEFQGALNQPQHF. CDR3 coding DNA: TGTGCCAGCAGTGAATTCCAGGGGGCCCTCAATCAGCCCCAGCATTTT.

The rearrangement links TRBV5-1 to TRBJ2-1; 10 bases agree with TRBD2. CDR1 is SGHRS, CDR2 YFSETQ, per germline. Trimming at V came to 4 bases and at J to 11 bases, leaving 24 bases not matched to a gene. The CDR3 consists of 19 residues. CDR3 sequence reads: CASSRAAELAGVYREKQFF. CDR3 in DNA: TGCGCCAGCAGCCGGGCGGCCGAGCTAGCGGGAGTGTATAGGGAAAAGCAGTTCTTC.

The V gene is TRBV7-2, the J gene TRBJ1-2; perhaps TRBD1 as D (5 bases). Germline CDR1 and CDR2: SGHTA and FQGNSA. The CDR3 is 14 residues long. Trimming took 5 bases from V and 7 from J, leaving 17 bases between them. CDR3 protein: CASSPGGRVIGYTF. As DNA, the CDR3 is TGTGCCAGCAGCCCCGGCGGCAGGGTTATTGGCTACACCTTC.

This rearrangement joins TRBV6-5 to TRBJ2-5, with 9 bases fitting TRBD2. The CDR3 runs to 14 residues. The ends lost 6 bases at V and 4 bases at J; junction bases unmatched: 6. The germline V gene encodes CDR1 MNHEY and CDR2 SVGAGI. CDR3 DNA sequence: TGTGCCAGCAGCCAGGGACTAGCAGGAGAGACCCAGTACTTC. Translation: CASSQGLAGETQYF.